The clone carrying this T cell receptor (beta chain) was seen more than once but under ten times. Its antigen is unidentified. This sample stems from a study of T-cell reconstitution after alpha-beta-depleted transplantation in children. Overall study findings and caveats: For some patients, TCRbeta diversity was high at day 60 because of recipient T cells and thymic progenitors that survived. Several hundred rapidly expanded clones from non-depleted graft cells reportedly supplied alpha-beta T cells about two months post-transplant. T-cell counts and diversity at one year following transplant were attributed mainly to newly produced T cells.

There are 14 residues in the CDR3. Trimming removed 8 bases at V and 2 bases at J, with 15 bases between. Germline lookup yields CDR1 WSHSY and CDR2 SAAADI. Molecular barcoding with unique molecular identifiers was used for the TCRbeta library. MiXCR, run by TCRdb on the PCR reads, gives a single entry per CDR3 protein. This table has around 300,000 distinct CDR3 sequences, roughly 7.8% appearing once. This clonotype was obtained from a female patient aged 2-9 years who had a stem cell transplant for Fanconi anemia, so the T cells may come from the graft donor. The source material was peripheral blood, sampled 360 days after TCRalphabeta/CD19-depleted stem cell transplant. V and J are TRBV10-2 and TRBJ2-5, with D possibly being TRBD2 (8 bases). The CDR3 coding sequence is TGCGCCAGCGAGCGGGGGACAGTTCAAGAGACCCAGTACTTC. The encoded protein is CASERGTVQETQYF.